This T cell receptor beta chain emerged from a study of blood T cell repertoires in COVID-19. About the research overall: From T cells, B-cell-depleted T cells, or PBMCs came the material, which was cDNA or gDNA.

The method was immunoSEQ multiplex PCR; TCRdb's version includes in-frame clones alone and lacks a portion of them. The table includes around 200,000 clones, around 86% detected once. This clone appeared a single time. The sample consisted of peripheral blood. The clonotype comes from a man in his fifties or sixties with acute or convalescent COVID-19.

The CDR3 region is CASSLGQGVNSPLHF. The DNA for the CDR3 is TGTGCCAGCAGCTTAGGGCAGGGGGTTAATTCACCCCTCCACTTT. This chain links TRBV7-8 with TRBJ1-6; TRBD1 matches at 7 bases. V trimming: 1 base; J trimming: 6 bases; junction bases outside the gene matches: 3. The CDR3 has 15 residues. Germline CDR1 and CDR2: SGHVS and FQNEAQ.